The 15 T cell receptor beta chains reported below all come from one sample, sequenced in a study of blood T cell repertoires in COVID-19. TCRdb's table, derived via immunoSEQ multiplex PCR, lists solely in-frame clones and lacks some. The table shows about 180,000 clones, with 88% occurring only once. The sequenced sample was PBMCs or T cells enriched from blood (not recorded which). These receptors all come from a woman in her late teens or twenties who had recovered from COVID-19.

The chain carries TRBV6-2 or TRBV6-3 and TRBJ2-4; TRBD1 matches at 9 bases. The CDR3 contains 15 residues. The V segment lost 2 bases and the J segment 8 bases; nucleotides outside the gene matches: 7. CDR1 is MNHEY, CDR2 SVGEGT, per germline. CDR3 in amino acids: CASSYDRDRVDIQYF. CDR3 DNA sequence: TGTGCCAGCAGTTACGACCGGGACAGGGTGGACATTCAGTACTTC.

The gene calls are TRBV4-3 and TRBJ2-5, with 7 positions matching TRBD1. V shed 4 bases, J shed 1 base, and the junction held 0 bases outside the gene matches. CDR1 LGHNA and CDR2 YSLEER come from the germline V gene. The CDR3 extends over 13 amino acids. The CDR3 region is CASSRDSQETQYF. Written as DNA, the CDR3 is TGCGCCAGCAGCCGGGACAGCCAAGAGACCCAGTACTTC.

The gene calls are TRBV5-1 and TRBJ1-1; 11 nucleotides align to TRBD1. This CDR3 has 16 amino acids. The ends lost 4 bases at V and 0 bases at J; junction bases unmatched: 5. Germline CDR1 SGHRS, CDR2 YFSETQ. CDR3 nucleotides: TGCGCCAGCAGCACCGGACAGGGGGCCTTGAACACTGAAGCTTTCTTT. Translation: CASSTGQGALNTEAFF.

The genes are TRBV7-8 and TRBJ1-2; D remains ambiguous. V was pared by 5 bases and J by 3 bases, with 19 bases between. CDR3 length: 16 residues. CDR1 and CDR2 from the germline V gene are SGHVS and FQNEAQ. The CDR3 nucleotides are TGTGCCAGCAGCGGGGTGGGGAGGGATGGTGACTATGGCTACACCTTC. It yields the protein CASSGVGRDGDYGYTF.

V and J are TRBV23-1 and TRBJ2-3; D not certain. TRBV23-1 is designated an ORF whose function remains uncertain. V was shortened by 4 bases and J by 2 bases, with 19 bases between the two germline ends. The CDR3 totals 17 residues. The CDR3 loop reads CASSRPISAYSTDTQYF. For the CDR3, the DNA is TGCGCCAGCAGTCGTCCAATCTCAGCGTACTCCACAGATACGCAGTATTTT.

The V call is TRBV28, the J call TRBJ2-1; D perhaps matches TRBD2 (5 bases). Germline V gene lookup returns CDR1 MDHEN and CDR2 SYDVKM. The CDR3 loop spans 11 amino acids. Trimming took off 8 bases at V and 7 bases at J, with 9 bases between the two ends. The DNA of the CDR3 is TGTGCCAGCGTTCGGAGGAATGAGCAGTTCTTC. This encodes CASVRRNEQFF.

This clone was counted between two and nine times. CDR3 in amino acids: CASSERSGGHDTDTQYF. CDR3 bases: TGCGCCAGCAGTGAGAGGAGCGGGGGCCATGACACAGATACGCAGTATTTT. V gene TRBV10-1 combines with J gene TRBJ2-3; TRBD2 agrees at 8 bases. J lost 2 bases, V lost 2 bases, and 9 bases had no gene match. The CDR3 length is 17 residues. Per the germline V gene, CDR1 is WNHNN and CDR2 is SYGVQD (reference sequence).

The chain combines TRBV9 with TRBJ1-2, with D maybe TRBD1 (5 bases). The V end was cut by 0 bases, the J end by 6 bases, with 12 bases between. CDR3 length equals 14 residues. Germline V lookup: CDR1 SGDLS, CDR2 YYNGEE. CDR3 coding DNA: TGTGCCAGCAGCGTAGCGTCACAGGAAGATGGCTACACCTTC. Residues: CASSVASQEDGYTF.

The chain links TRBV7-2 to TRBJ2-7, with 7 bases lining up with TRBD1. J gave up 2 bases and V 5 bases, and 6 bases lay outside the gene matches. This CDR3 comprises 14 residues. From germline, CDR1 is SGHTA and CDR2 FQGNSA. CDR3 DNA sequence: TGTGCCAGCAGCCCCCCGGGACAGCCCTACGAGCAGTACTTC. Its translation: CASSPPGQPYEQYF.

The chain links TRBV27 to TRBJ2-7; tentative D call: TRBD1 (5 bases). Deletions cut 5 bases from V and 3 bases from J, with 17 bases between. Per the germline V gene, CDR1 is MNHEY and CDR2 is SMNVEV (reference sequence). The CDR3 loop spans 15 amino acids. In DNA form, the CDR3 reads TGTGCCAGCAGTCTACGTAGGGGATTTGTCTACGAGCAGTACTTC. Amino acids: CASSLRRGFVYEQYF.

This clone appeared a few times. V gene TRBV28 combines with J gene TRBJ1-4; 7 bases are shared with TRBD1. V lost 4 bases to trimming and J lost 4 bases; unmatched junction nucleotides: 3. This CDR3 comprises 14 residues. The germline gives CDR1 MDHEN, CDR2 SYDVKM. CDR3 coding DNA: TGTGCCAGCAGTTACAGGGGAGGTAATGAAAAACTGTTTTTT. Translation gives CASSYRGGNEKLFF.

V gene TRBV19 combines with J gene TRBJ2-3; weak D call: TRBD2 (6 bases). The CDR3 is 13 residues long. Trimming removed 4 bases from V and 6 bases from J, with 11 bases in between. Germline-derived CDR1 and CDR2 are LNHDA and SQIVND (reference sequence). The CDR3 DNA reads TGTGCCAGTAGTAGCCTTAGCGGTGATACGCAGTATTTT. Its protein product is CASSSLSGDTQYF.

This sequence joins TRBV29-1 and TRBJ1-1; 10 bases are shared with TRBD1. Germline trimming cut 6 bases from V and 4 bases from J; bases unmatched to any gene: 5. Germline V gene lookup returns CDR1 SQVTM and CDR2 ANQGSEA. CDR3 size: 13 residues. Here the CDR3 DNA reads TGCAGCGTCAGACAGGGGGCAGGCACTGAAGCTTTCTTT. Protein: CSVRQGAGTEAFF.

This rearrangement joins TRBV15 to TRBJ1-2; D remains unclear. Germline V gene sequence: CDR1 LNHNV, CDR2 YYDKDF (reference sequence). V lost 6 bases and J lost 8, with 16 bases in between. This CDR3 has 13 amino acids. The CDR3 nucleotides are TGTGCCACCAGTGATCAGCGACTAGGGGGCTACACCTTC. Protein: CATSDQRLGGYTF.

This chain connects TRBV7-2 to TRBJ2-1, with D possibly being TRBD2 (5 bases). Germline V gives CDR1 SGHTA, CDR2 FQGNSA. Trimming removed 5 bases from V and 10 bases from J, with 18 bases in between. CDR3 length: 14 amino acids. The CDR3, as DNA: TGTGCCAGCAGCCCTGGTGGGAGTTGGATAGAGCAGTTCTTC. Encoded protein: CASSPGGSWIEQFF.